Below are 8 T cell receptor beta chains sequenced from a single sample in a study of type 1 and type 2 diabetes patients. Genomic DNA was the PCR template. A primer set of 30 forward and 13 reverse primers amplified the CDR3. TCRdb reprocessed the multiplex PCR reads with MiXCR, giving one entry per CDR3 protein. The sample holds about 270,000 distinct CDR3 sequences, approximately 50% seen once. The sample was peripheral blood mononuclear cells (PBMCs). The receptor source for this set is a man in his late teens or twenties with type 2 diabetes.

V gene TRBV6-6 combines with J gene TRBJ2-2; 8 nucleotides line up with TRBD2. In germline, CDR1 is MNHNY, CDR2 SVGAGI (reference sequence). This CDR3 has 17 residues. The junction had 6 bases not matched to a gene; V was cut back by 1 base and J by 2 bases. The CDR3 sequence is CASSYLASGPNTGELFF. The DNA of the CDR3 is TGTGCCAGCAGTTACTTAGCTAGCGGGCCCAACACCGGGGAGCTGTTTTTT.

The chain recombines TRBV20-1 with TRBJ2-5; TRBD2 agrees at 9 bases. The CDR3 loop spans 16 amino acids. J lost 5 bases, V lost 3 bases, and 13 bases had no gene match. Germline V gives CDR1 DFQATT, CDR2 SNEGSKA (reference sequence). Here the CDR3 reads CSASVPRGGGMETQYF. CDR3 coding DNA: TGCAGTGCTAGCGTACCGCGGGGGGGCGGGATGGAGACCCAGTACTTC.

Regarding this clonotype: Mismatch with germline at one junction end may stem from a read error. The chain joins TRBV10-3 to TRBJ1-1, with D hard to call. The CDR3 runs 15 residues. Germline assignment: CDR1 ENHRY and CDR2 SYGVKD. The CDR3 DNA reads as TGTGCCGTCAGTGAGTCGCAGATCTTGAACACTGAAGCTTTCTTT. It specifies CAVSESQILNTEAFF.

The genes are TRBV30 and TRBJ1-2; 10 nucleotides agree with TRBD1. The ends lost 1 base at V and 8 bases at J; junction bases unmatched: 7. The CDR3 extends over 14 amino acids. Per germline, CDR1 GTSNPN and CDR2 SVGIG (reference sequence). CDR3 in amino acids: CAWSGGQGKSGYTF. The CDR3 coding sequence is TGTGCCTGGAGTGGGGGACAGGGGAAGTCGGGCTACACCTTC.

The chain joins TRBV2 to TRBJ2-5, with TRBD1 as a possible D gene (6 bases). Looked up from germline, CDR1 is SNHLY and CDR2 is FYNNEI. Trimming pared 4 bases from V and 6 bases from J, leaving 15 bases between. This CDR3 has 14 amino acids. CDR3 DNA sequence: TGTGCCAGCAGTGGGAGGCAGGGGCGGCAGACCCAGTACTTC. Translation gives CASSGRQGRQTQYF.

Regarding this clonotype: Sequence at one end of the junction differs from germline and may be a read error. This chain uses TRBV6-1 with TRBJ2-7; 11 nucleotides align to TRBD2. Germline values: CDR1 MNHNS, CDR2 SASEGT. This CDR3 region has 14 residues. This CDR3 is CASKGLAGGYERYF. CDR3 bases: TGTGCCTCTAAGGGATTAGCGGGGGGGTACGAGCGGTACTTC.

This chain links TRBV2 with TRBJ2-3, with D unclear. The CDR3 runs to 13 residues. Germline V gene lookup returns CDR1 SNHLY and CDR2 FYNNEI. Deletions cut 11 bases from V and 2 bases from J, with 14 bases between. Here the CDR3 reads CAQSRLDTDTQYF. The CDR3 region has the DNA TGTGCCCAAAGCCGGCTAGACACAGATACGCAGTATTTT. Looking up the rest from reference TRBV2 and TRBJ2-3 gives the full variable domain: EPEVTQTPSHQVTQMGQEVILRCVPISNHLYFYWYRQILGQKVEFLVSFYNNEISEKSEIFDDQFSVERPDGSNFTLKIRSTKLEDSAMYFCAQSRLDTDTQYFGPGTRLTVL.

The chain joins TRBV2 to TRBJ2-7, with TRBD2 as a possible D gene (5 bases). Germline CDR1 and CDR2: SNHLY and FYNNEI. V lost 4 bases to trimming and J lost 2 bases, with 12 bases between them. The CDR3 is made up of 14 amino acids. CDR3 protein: CASSVATSPYEQYF. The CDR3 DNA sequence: TGTGCCAGCAGTGTAGCGACGAGTCCCTACGAGCAGTACTTC.